Reported below is one T cell receptor (beta chain). Its antigen is currently unknown. CDR3 length equals 15 residues. With V trimmed by 3 bases and J by 9 bases, 11 bases remained unmatched. The germline V gene has CDR1 SGHNT and CDR2 YENEEA. This record belongs to a study of cytomegalovirus exposure and HLA in healthy donors. Background on the study: Early release data held around 82 million unique TCRs from HLA-typed donors. Caucasian-associated ancestry cluster membership applied to approximately 80% of 300 to 450 genotyped donors. General study results and limits: In a later analysis, the majority of CMV-associated beta chains seemingly showed HLA restriction.

Both 60 Vbeta primers and 13 Jbeta primers went into the PCR. Profiled with immunoSEQ multiplex PCR; TCRdb holds only in-frame clones, not every one. Of under 200,000 clones in the sample, around 78% were seen once. Source material: PBMCs. The TCR originated in a woman in her twenties or thirties in good health and CMV-seropositive. The V and J genes are TRBV11-3 and TRBJ2-1; 7 bases fit TRBD2. The CDR3 loop is CASSFTSGNFGEQFF. The CDR3 DNA reads TGTGCCAGCAGCTTTACGAGCGGGAACTTCGGTGAGCAGTTCTTC. The variable domain in full, completed from reference TRBV11-3 and TRBJ2-1, reads EAGVVQSPRYKIIEKKQPVAFWCNPISGHNTLYWYLQNLGQGPELLIRYENEEAVDDSQLPKDRFSAERLKGVDSTLKIQPAELGDSAVYLCASSFTSGNFGEQFFGPGTRLTVL.